This T cell receptor (beta chain) originates from a study of blood T cell repertoires in COVID-19. Looking at the study overall: COVID-19 samples collected from the United States, Italy and Spain covered acute and convalescent phases. PBMCs, B-cell-depleted T cells, or T cells were the source of the cDNA or gDNA that made up the material.

V was pared by 4 bases and J by 3 bases, with 1 base of the junction left unmatched. Germline V gives CDR1 KGHDR, CDR2 SFDVKD. This CDR3 is built from 14 residues. Participants' own reports of clinical history determined their cohort assignment. Donors in Cohort 3 counted as recovered after two negative PCRs, clearance, or symptom resolution. The protocol was immunoSEQ multiplex PCR, while the TCRdb copy is restricted to in-frame clones and leaves out a portion. The sample lists about 150,000 clones, approximately 87% occurring once. This rearrangement joins TRBV24-1 to TRBJ2-3; TRBD1 aligns across 9 bases. The origin of this receptor is a woman between 50 and 59 years old who had recovered from COVID-19. The specimen sequenced was PBMCs or T cells enriched from blood (not recorded which). The CDR3, as DNA: TGTGCCACCAGTGAGACAGGGGGAACAGATACGCAGTATTTT. Its translation: CATSETGGTDTQYF.